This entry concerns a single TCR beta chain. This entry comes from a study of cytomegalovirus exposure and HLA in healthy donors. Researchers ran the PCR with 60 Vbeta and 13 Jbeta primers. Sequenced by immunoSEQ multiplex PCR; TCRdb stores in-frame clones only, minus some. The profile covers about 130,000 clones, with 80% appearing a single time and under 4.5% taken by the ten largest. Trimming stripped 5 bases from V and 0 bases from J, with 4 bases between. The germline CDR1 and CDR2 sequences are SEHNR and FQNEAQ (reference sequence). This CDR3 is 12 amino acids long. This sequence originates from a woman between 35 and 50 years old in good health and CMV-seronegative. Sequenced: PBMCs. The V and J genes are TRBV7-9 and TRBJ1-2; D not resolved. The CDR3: CASSPSNYGYTF. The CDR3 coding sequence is TGTGCCAGCAGCCCCTCTAACTATGGCTACACCTTC.